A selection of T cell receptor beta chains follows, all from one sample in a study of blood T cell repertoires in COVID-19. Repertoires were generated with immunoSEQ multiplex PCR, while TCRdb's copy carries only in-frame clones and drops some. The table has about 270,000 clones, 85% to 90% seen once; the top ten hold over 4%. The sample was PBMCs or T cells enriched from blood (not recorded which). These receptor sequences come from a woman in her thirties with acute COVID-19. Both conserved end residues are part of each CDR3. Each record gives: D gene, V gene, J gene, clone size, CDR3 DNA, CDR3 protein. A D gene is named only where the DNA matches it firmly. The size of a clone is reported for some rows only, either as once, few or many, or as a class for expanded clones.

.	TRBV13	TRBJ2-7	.	TGTGCCAGCAGCTCCGGTAGCTCCTACGAGCAGTACTTC	CASSSGSSYEQYF
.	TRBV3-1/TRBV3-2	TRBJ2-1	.	TGTGCCAGCAGCCAAGGAACTTTAAACAATGAGCAGTTCTTC	CASSQGTLNNEQFF
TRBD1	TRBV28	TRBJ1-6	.	TGTGCCAGCAGTCCCGACAGGGGAGAATCACCCCTCCACTTT	CASSPDRGESPLHF
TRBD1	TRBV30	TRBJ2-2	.	TGTGCCTGGAGCCCGACAGGGGAAGCGAACACCGGGGAGCTGTTTTTT	CAWSPTGEANTGELFF
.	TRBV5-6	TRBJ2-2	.	TGTGCCAGCAGCTTGATTAGCGGTAGCACCGGGGAGCTGTTTTTT	CASSLISGSTGELFF
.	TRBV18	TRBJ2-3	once	TGTGCCAGCTCACCACGTGGGCAGAGCACAGATACGCAGTATTTT	CASSPRGQSTDTQYF
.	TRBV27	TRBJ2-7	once	TGTGCCAGCAGCATCGGTCTAGATTATTACGAGCAGTACTTC	CASSIGLDYYEQYF
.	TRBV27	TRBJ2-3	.	TGTGCCAGCGGTCCCTGGGGAGCGGGTTTCACAGATACGCAGTATTTT	CASGPWGAGFTDTQYF
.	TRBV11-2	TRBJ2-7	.	TGTGCCAGCAGCTTAGGGGTGGGAGCGAACTACGAGCAGTACTTC	CASSLGVGANYEQYF
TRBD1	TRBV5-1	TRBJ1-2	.	TGCGCCAGCAGTCTGTACCAACAGGGGAATGGCTACACCTTC	CASSLYQQGNGYTF
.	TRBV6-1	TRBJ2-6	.	TGTGCCAGCAGTGAAAGCGGGCAGCGAGCTCTTGGGGCCAACGTCCTGACTTTC	CASSESGQRALGANVLTF
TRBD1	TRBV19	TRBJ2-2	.	TGTGCCAGTAGTCCCGGGACAGGGTTTACCGGGGAGCTGTTTTTT	CASSPGTGFTGELFF
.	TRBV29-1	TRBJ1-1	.	TGCAGCGTCGAGAAAGACACTGAAGCTTTCTTT	CSVEKDTEAFF
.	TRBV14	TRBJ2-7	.	TGTGCCAGCAGCCAAGAAGGCCCTTTGCTCCTGGGCGTCTCCTACGAGCAGTACTTC	CASSQEGPLLLGVSYEQYF
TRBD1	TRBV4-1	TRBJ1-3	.	TGCGCCAGCAGCCAAGATTGGGTCGGGACAGCCTCTGGAAACACCATATATTTT	CASSQDWVGTASGNTIYF
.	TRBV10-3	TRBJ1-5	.	TGTGCCATCAGTGAGTCGACTCCTATTAATCAGCCCCAGCATTTT	CAISESTPINQPQHF
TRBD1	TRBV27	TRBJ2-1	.	TGTGCCAGCAGTCCTGCCGGGACAGGGGGGTACAATGAGCAGTTCTTC	CASSPAGTGGYNEQFF
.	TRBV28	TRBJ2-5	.	TGTGCCAGCAGGCCAGGGGGGGAGACCCAGTACTTC	CASRPGGETQYF
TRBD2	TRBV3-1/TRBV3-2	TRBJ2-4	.	TGTGCCAGCAGCCCCGAACTAGCGTATAACATTCAGTACTTC	CASSPELAYNIQYF
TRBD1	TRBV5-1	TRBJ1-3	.	TGCGCCAGCAGCCTTACGGGACAGGAGAGCTCTGGAAACACCATATATTTT	CASSLTGQESSGNTIYF
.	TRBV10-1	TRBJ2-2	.	TGCGCCAGCAGCGAAGCATCTATGGACACCGGGGAGCTGTTTTTT	CASSEASMDTGELFF
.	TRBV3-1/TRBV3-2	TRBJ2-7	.	TGTGCCAGCAGCCAAGCACAGGCCTACGAGCAGTACTTC	CASSQAQAYEQYF